The TCR beta chain described here comes from a study of shared clonotypes between healthy human individuals (dated by TCRdb to 2020 to 2021). Study-level background: The cohort included three men and a couple of women between 18 and 49 years of age. Different laboratories and diverse techniques were used to prepare libraries and sequence TCR repertoires, to increase sequencing depth and limit assay-specific biases. To estimate repertoire size and how much clonotype sharing occurs between individuals, the study deeply sequenced the blood TCR repertoires of a handful of healthy adults. Between about 0.85 and 9.5 billion PBMCs per donor were obtained by leukapheresis. For each donor, three plates each were used for CD4 naive and CD4 memory, two plates were used for CD8 naive, and one plate was used for CD8 memory. Broad study findings and their caveats: Incomplete sequencing was indicated by rarefaction of sorted-subset datasets, despite the large sequencing depth. Pairwise subsampling led to the expectation that sequencing depth would affect the degree of clonotype sharing among donors. Naive subsets generally had larger estimated clonotype richness than memory subsets did. Compared with non-shared clonotypes, the clonotypes found in all four sorted-subset donors had higher generation probabilities. Only blood was sampled, and tissue TCR repertoires likely differ from those in blood. Approximately 5% of naive CD4, 3.5% of naive CD8, about 2.4% of memory CD4, and 0.4% of memory CD8 clonotypes were shared across several donors. Because the study included only a small number of donors, the genetic and exposure-history diversity represented was limited.

In regard to this clone: The antigen it recognizes is unknown. Per-base qualities were not stored, and no clone one base away is much larger.

As encoded in the germline V gene (reference sequence), CDR1 is WNHNN while CDR2 is SYGVQD. V is trimmed back by 1 base and J by 6 bases, and the junction contains 6 bases that no gene match accounts for. Counted from cysteine to phenylalanine, this CDR3 has 15 amino acids. Only CDR3 DNA is held: 45 bases, read in frame from base 1. Using the deep immunoSEQ assay, multiplex PCR amplified TCR CDR3 regions from genomic DNA. Extracted genomic DNA from each cell subset was spread evenly across all wells of several immunoSEQ 96-well plates, with each plate serving as a replicate. For sorted subsets, about 0.2 ug genomic DNA, equal to tens of thousands of T cell genomes, was loaded into each replicate PCR. Purified libraries were quantified with a Qubit 3.0 fluorometer, sized on a Bioanalyzer 2100, and re-quantified with the KAPA Library Quantification kit. Each immunoSEQ 96-well plate was sequenced on its own single-read 150-cycle Illumina NextSeq 550 flow cell. The original pipeline was this. Because the immunoSEQ output held only junctional sequences and lacked quality scores, the filtering could not match the filtering applied to full-length reads. To assign V/J genes and CDR3, sequences were annotated against IMGT germline references using PyIR, a Python wrapper for IgBLAST v1.9. Reads were removed for weak V/J assignments (E-value above 1e-6), missing CDR3, stop codons, out-of-frame junctions, or ambiguous translated residues. A V3J clonotype was defined by an identical inferred V gene, J gene, and CDR3 amino acid sequence. Percentage overlap between repertoires was calculated by dividing the number of shared unique clonotypes by the size of the smaller repertoire. Richness of each repertoire was evaluated using RTK rarefaction, the Chao1 estimator, and Recon v2.1 estimates of unobserved clonotypes. For all TCRbeta clonotypes obtained by the gDNA method from several donors, generation probabilities were computed with OLGA. TCRdb carries this immuneACCESS record with in-frame sequences only. Its versions omit some clonotypes, under half of them owing to an unresolved V gene in the studies checked, with the rest unexplained. That table supplies the V and J calls and clone size; D and trimming were determined from the DNA. This sample gives under 2,000,000 clones in total; roughly 95% of them show up just once. Approximately 1.2% of the sample belongs to the ten largest clones.

CD8 naive samples were obtained by positive selection for CCR7 among CD45RO-negative cells, yielding a CD45RA+CCR7+ population from which TemRA cells were excluded. Donors were healthy HIV-negative adults with no recently reported acute infections or vaccinations. Only Caucasian adults living in Nashville, Tennessee, USA were represented among the donors. Blood was collected by leukapheresis, and PBMCs were isolated by Ficoll-Histopaque density gradient centrifugation and then cryopreserved in liquid nitrogen vapor phase. Analytical flow cytometry was used to check the purity and quantity of every magnetically sorted T cell population. From each sorted fraction, genomic DNA was isolated and quantified by UV absorbance on a Nanodrop 2000c.

The chain employs TRBV10-1 and TRBJ2-7, with 10 bases in between that match TRBD2. The source material was naive CD8+ T cells sorted from blood. Reading the label with the study, this specimen's cell subset or site is: CD45RA+CCR7+. This clonotype originated in a young man in good health. At the DNA level, the sequence is TGCGCCAGCAGTGAGTGGCCTAGCGGGAGCGGCGAGCAGTACTTC. Translated, it reads CASSEWPSGSGEQYF.